The source of this T cell receptor (beta chain) is a study of control samples from healthy donors and cancer patients. V lost 4 bases, J lost 4 bases, and 3 bases stayed unmatched. Germline CDR1 and CDR2: MNHNY and SVGAGI (reference sequence). CDR3 length: 14 amino acids. Clones were read by immunoSEQ multiplex PCR, and TCRdb kept only the in-frame ones, dropping some. The data contain tens of thousands of clones, approximately 88% of them singletons. This receptor was identified in a man between 65 and 85 years old with lung cancer. The rearrangement uses TRBV6-6 and TRBJ2-2, with 7 bases fitting TRBD1. Sequencing used PBMCs. Here the CDR3 reads CASSSTGVTGELFF. The CDR3 DNA is TGTGCCAGCAGTTCAACAGGGGTCACCGGGGAGCTGTTTTTT.